This TCR beta chain appears in the sequencing data of a study of blood T cell repertoires in COVID-19. For the study at large: Nucleic acid was either cDNA or gDNA, and it came from T cells, B-cell-depleted T cells, or PBMCs.

Losses at the gene ends were 5 bases for V and 6 bases for J; bases not matched to a gene: 9. Germline lookup yields CDR1 LNHDA and CDR2 SQIVND (reference sequence). The CDR3 extends over 15 amino acids. Clones were read by immunoSEQ multiplex PCR, and TCRdb kept only the in-frame ones, dropping some. The table shows under 60,000 clones, with about 90% occurring only once. The origin of this receptor is a man aged 45 to 65 with active COVID-19. This chain links TRBV19 with TRBJ2-3; 9 bases align to TRBD1. Sequencing used peripheral blood. The CDR3 spells CASSPPGQGRDTQYF. The CDR3 coding sequence is TGTGCCAGTAGTCCTCCGGGACAGGGTAGGGATACGCAGTATTTT.